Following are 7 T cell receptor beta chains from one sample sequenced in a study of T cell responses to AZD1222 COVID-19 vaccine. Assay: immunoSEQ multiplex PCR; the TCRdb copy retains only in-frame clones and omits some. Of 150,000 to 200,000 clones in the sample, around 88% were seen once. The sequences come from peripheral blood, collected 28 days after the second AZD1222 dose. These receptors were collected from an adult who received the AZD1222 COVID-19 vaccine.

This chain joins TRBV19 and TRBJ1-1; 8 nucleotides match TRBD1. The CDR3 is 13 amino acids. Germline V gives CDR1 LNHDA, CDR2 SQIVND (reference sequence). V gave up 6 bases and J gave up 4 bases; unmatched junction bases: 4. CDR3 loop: CASSNGQGTEAFF. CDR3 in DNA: TGTGCCAGTAGCAATGGACAGGGCACTGAAGCTTTCTTT.

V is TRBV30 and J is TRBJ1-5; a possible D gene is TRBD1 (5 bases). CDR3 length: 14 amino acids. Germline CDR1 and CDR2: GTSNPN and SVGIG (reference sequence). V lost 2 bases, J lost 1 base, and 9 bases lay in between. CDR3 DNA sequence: TGTGCCTGGAGTACTGGGGACAGCAATCAGCCCCAGCATTTT. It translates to CAWSTGDSNQPQHF.

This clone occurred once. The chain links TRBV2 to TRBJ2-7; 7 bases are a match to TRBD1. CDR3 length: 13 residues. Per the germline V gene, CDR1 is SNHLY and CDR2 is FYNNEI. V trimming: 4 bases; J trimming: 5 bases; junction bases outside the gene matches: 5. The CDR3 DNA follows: TGTGCCAGCAGTGGGGCAGGGGGAGACGAGCAGTACTTC. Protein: CASSGAGGDEQYF.

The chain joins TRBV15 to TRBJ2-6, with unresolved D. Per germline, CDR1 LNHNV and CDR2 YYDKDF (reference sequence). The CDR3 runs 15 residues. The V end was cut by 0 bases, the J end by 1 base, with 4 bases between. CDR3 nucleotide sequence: TGTGCCACCAGCAGAGATGAGTCTGGGGCCAACGTCCTGACTTTC. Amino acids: CATSRDESGANVLTF.

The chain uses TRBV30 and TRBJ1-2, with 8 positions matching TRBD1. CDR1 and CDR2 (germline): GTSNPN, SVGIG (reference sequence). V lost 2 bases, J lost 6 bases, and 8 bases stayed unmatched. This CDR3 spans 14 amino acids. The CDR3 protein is CAWSTQGAGDGYTF. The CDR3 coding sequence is TGTGCCTGGAGTACCCAGGGGGCAGGGGATGGCTACACCTTC. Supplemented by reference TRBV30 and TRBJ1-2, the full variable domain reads SQTIHQWPATLVQPVGSPLSLECTVEGTSNPNLYWYRQAAGRGLQLLFYSVGIGQISSEVPQNLSASRPQDRQFILSSKKLLLSDSGFYLCAWSTQGAGDGYTFGSGTRLTVV.

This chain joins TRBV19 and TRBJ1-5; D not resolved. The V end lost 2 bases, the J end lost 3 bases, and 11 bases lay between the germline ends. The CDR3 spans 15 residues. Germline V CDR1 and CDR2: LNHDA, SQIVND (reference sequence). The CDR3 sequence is CASSISAFVNQPQHF. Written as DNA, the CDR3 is TGTGCCAGTAGTATATCGGCGTTCGTCAATCAGCCCCAGCATTTT.

This CDR3 is CASSIGQTTDTQYF. Written as DNA, the CDR3 is TGTGCCAGTAGTATAGGACAGACCACAGATACGCAGTATTTT. This chain uses TRBV19 with TRBJ2-3; D perhaps matches TRBD1 (5 bases). V gave up 1 base and J gave up 2 bases, with 7 bases separating them. CDR3 length: 14 residues. Germline-derived CDR1 and CDR2 are LNHDA and SQIVND (reference sequence).